This TCR beta chain was captured in a study of T cells in Graves' hyperthyroidism and ophthalmopathy. Of note for this clonotype: A much larger clone is a single base away; this may be a read error.

V lost 7 bases to trimming and J lost 9 bases, with 14 bases between them. CDR1 PRHDT and CDR2 FYEKMQ come from the germline V gene (reference sequence). This CDR3 is 12 amino acids long. Under 3 months was the duration of disease in ophthalmopathy patients, who also had a Clinical Activity Score of at least 3 and a NOSPECS grade of at least 4. RNA transcripts gave rise to amplified TCR beta CDR3 regions. HTBI primers were employed in a first-round RT-PCR of the TCR CDR3. One entry per CDR3 protein results from TCRdb running MiXCR on the multiplex PCR reads. The table shows approximately 300,000 distinct CDR3 sequences, with roughly 19% occurring only once.

The genes are TRBV13 and TRBJ2-3, with unresolved D. Source material: blood. This TCR was recovered from a man aged 45 to 65 with Graves' ophthalmopathy. The CDR3 spells CASNSAYETQYF. CDR3 nucleotide sequence: TGTGCCAGCAACTCCGCCTATGAGACGCAGTATTTT.